The T cell receptor beta chain described here comes from a study of blood T cell repertoires in COVID-19. Study overall: There were acute and convalescent COVID-19 samples, and they came from the United States, Italy and Spain. PBMCs, B-cell-depleted T cells, or T cells provided the cDNA or gDNA that made up the material.

This clone was detected only once. Source study methods: Reference gene primer amplification yielded estimated nucleated cell counts. This table comes from immunoSEQ multiplex PCR, and its TCRdb copy is limited to in-frame clones, with some not included. The V and J calls and the clone size are those of that table, but D and trimming were determined from the DNA. The top ten clones hold around 1.3% of a sample with 90,000 to 120,000 clones, 75% to 95% of them seen once. The CDR3 sequence is 15 residues long. Between the trimmed V and J ends, which lost 5 bases and 4 bases, there was a span of 15 bases. Germline CDR1 SGHTA, CDR2 FQGNSA.

Material: peripheral blood. The J gene is TRBJ2-1, the V gene TRBV7-2, with D possibly TRBD1 on 6 matching bases. The TCR was taken from a woman in her twenties or thirties with acute or convalescent COVID-19. The CDR3: CASSPTGRSYNEQFF. CDR3 coding DNA: TGTGCCAGCAGCCCAACAGGGCGCTCGTACAATGAGCAGTTCTTC.